These 17 T cell receptor beta chains were all obtained from the same sample, sequenced in a study of T cell repertoires in cytomegalovirus infection (dated by TCRdb to the late 2010s). What this sample's treatment or condition label stands for: in vitro stimulation with specific CMV peptide epitopes to enrich CMV-specific T cells. For these TCRs, the target antigens are not known. Sequencer: Illumina HiSeq 1500. The raw public reads went through TCRdb reprocessing: fastp at Q25, MiXCR clone calling, in-frame beta chains kept. Each entry merges the rows of one CDR3 protein and shows their most common DNA and genes. Across this sample there are 830,000 or so distinct CDR3 sequences, with approximately 29% seen only once. The ten most abundant clones make up 9.5% to 15% of the sample. Here the sequenced sample was cultured CD8+ T cells from PBMCs, taken from culture after CMV antigen stimulation. The receptors here all came from a human donor in good health (CMV status not recorded). Some clones in this sample may be carry-over from other donors' samples.

The table lists this clonotype with many counts. The chain uses TRBV11-2 and TRBJ2-7; 11 bases align to TRBD2. After removal of 1 base from V and 2 bases from J, the junction contained 4 bases not matched to a gene. The CDR3 sequence is 16 residues long. The germline CDR1 and CDR2 sequences are SGHAT and FQNNGV. The CDR3 sequence: CASSLAGSGGAYEQYV. The CDR3 DNA sequence: TGTGCCAGCAGCTTAGCGGGTAGCGGGGGGGCCTACGAGCAGTACGTC.

This clonotype has a handful of counts. The V gene is TRBV7-9, the J gene TRBJ1-6; D may be TRBD1 (6 bases). The CDR3 has 15 amino acids. V lost 7 bases, J lost 7 bases, and 17 bases lay in between. Germline CDR1 reads SEHNR; CDR2 reads FQNEAQ (reference sequence). The CDR3 region is CASTETGNRNSPLHF. The CDR3 region has the DNA TGTGCCAGCACCGAGACAGGAAACCGGAATTCACCCCTCCACTTT.

The chain combines TRBV7-6 with TRBJ2-1, with TRBD2 identical over 8 bases. The CDR3 sequence is 17 residues long. The germline V gene encodes CDR1 SGHVS and CDR2 FNYEAQ. J was trimmed by 3 bases and V by 1 base; bases with no gene match: 8. The CDR3 protein is CASSLGSGGGGYNEQFF. Written as DNA, the CDR3 is TGTGCCAGCAGCTTAGGTTCGGGGGGGGGCGGCTACAATGAGCAGTTCTTC.

The V gene is TRBV6-6, the J gene TRBJ2-7, with D tentatively TRBD1 or TRBD2 (5 bases each). The CDR3 extends over 16 amino acids. The germline V and J ends were trimmed by 5 bases and 3 bases, with 20 bases remaining between them. Per germline, CDR1 MNHNY and CDR2 SVGAGI (reference sequence). The CDR3 region is CASSGHLGQGDYEQYF. Written as DNA, the CDR3 is TGTGCCAGCAGTGGACACCTCGGGCAGGGAGACTACGAGCAGTACTTC.

J is TRBJ2-3 and V is TRBV6-1; D remains unclear. The CDR3 has 15 residues. Germline CDR1 and CDR2: MNHNS and SASEGT. With 0 bases removed from V and 2 bases from J, the gap between germline ends came to 9 bases. The CDR3 DNA reads TGTGCCAGCAGTGAAGCGCGAGGCTTCACAGATACGCAGTATTTT. Its protein product is CASSEARGFTDTQYF.

This clonotype was found a few times. The genes are TRBV19 and TRBJ2-2, with 9 positions matching TRBD2. The CDR3 has 17 amino acids. V shed 5 bases, J shed 0 bases, and the junction held 7 bases outside the gene matches. The germline CDR1 and CDR2 sequences are LNHDA and SQIVND (reference sequence). The CDR3 protein is CASSRGPSGANTGELFF. Written as DNA, the CDR3 is TGTGCCAGTAGTCGCGGACCTAGCGGGGCGAACACCGGGGAGCTGTTTTTT.

The table lists this clonotype with a few counts. The CDR3 here is CASSLRGSNYNEQFF. The CDR3 coding sequence is TGTGCCAGCAGCTTACGGGGCAGTAACTACAATGAGCAGTTCTTC. The gene calls are TRBV7-9 and TRBJ2-1; D may match TRBD1 or TRBD2 (5 bases each). Germline CDR1 reads SEHNR; CDR2 reads FQNEAQ (reference sequence). The V and J ends lost 2 bases and 3 bases respectively, with 11 bases between them. The CDR3 consists of 15 residues.

This clonotype was counted between two and nine times. The J gene is TRBJ2-5, the V gene TRBV28; possible D gene TRBD1, 5 bases. V was trimmed by 5 bases and J by 3 bases, leaving 10 bases between them. This CDR3 is 13 amino acids long. The germline V gene encodes CDR1 MDHEN and CDR2 SYDVKM. The CDR3 DNA reads as TGTGCCAGCAGTCCACCGACAGAAGAGACCCAGTACTTC. Amino acid sequence: CASSPPTEETQYF.

The chain has TRBV16 and TRBJ1-2; 10 nucleotides match TRBD1. Trimming took 4 bases from V and 3 from J; bases not matched to a gene: 5. The CDR3 has 15 residues. CDR1 KGHSY and CDR2 FQNENV come from the germline V gene. Here the CDR3 DNA reads TGTGCCAGCAGCCGAGGGACAGGGGTGTACTATGGCTACACCTTC. Amino acid sequence: CASSRGTGVYYGYTF.

In regard to this clonotype: An end of the junction does not agree with germline; a read error may underlie this. The rearrangement links TRBV12-5 to TRBJ1-2, with D perhaps matching TRBD1 (6 bases). This CDR3 is built from 14 residues. Germline CDR1 and CDR2: LGHNT and FRNRAP. In nucleotides, the CDR3 is TGTGCTAGTGGTTTGGTACAGGGCCCATATGGCTACATCTTC. Translated, it gives CASGLVQGPYGYIF.

The V call is TRBV7-9, the J call TRBJ1-3; D not certain. Germline CDR1 SEHNR, CDR2 FQNEAQ (reference sequence). The V end lost 5 bases, the J end lost 0 bases, and 14 bases lay between the germline ends. CDR3 length equals 16 residues. CDR3 protein: CASSLGLPSSGNTIYF. CDR3 bases: TGTGCCAGCAGCCTCGGACTGCCGAGCTCTGGAAACACCATATATTTT.

This chain uses TRBV6-2 or TRBV6-3 with TRBJ2-1; D unresolved. The CDR3 is 14 residues long. Germline V CDR1 and CDR2: MNHEY, SVGEGT. V lost 2 bases and J 8 bases, leaving 13 bases between the germline ends. CDR3 sequence: CASSYQDPRDEQFF. In DNA form, the CDR3 reads TGTGCCAGCAGTTACCAGGATCCTCGGGATGAGCAGTTCTTC.

This clonotype was detected only a few times. The chain couples TRBV7-6 to TRBJ1-2, with TRBD1 matching over 7 bases. The V gene end was trimmed by 1 base and the J gene end by 6 bases; junction bases not matched to a gene: 5. This CDR3 contains 14 residues. CDR1 is SGHVS and CDR2 is FNYEAQ in the germline V gene. The CDR3 DNA is TGTGCCAGCAGCTTAGGACAGGGAGGCAATGGCTACACCTTC. It is translated as CASSLGQGGNGYTF.

The V and J genes are TRBV2 and TRBJ1-3, with D possibly TRBD1 on 5 matching bases. CDR3 size: 14 residues. CDR1 and CDR2 from the germline V gene are SNHLY and FYNNEI. V was shortened by 7 bases and J by 5 bases, with 15 bases between the two germline ends. CDR3 DNA: TGTGCCAGCATTTCTAGGACAAGCCGAAACACCATATATTTT. This sequence encodes CASISRTSRNTIYF.

This clonotype was picked up a small number of times. The chain carries TRBV7-9 and TRBJ2-7; unclear D gene. Deletions cut 5 bases from V and 0 bases from J, with 17 bases between. The CDR3 length is 16 residues. Germline V gives CDR1 SEHNR, CDR2 FQNEAQ (reference sequence). The CDR3 is CASSPPTATHSYEQYV. The CDR3 DNA is TGTGCCAGCAGCCCCCCGACTGCCACTCACTCCTACGAGCAGTACGTC.

This chain links TRBV27 with TRBJ1-6; D not resolved. Trimming pared 10 bases from V and 13 bases from J, leaving 23 bases between. CDR3 length: 14 residues. Germline CDR1 is MNHEY and CDR2 is SMNVEV (reference sequence). The CDR3 is CATSQAPVRFPLHF. In nucleotides, the CDR3 is TGTGCCACGTCTCAGGCTCCCGTGAGGTTTCCCCTCCACTTT.

V is TRBV2 and J is TRBJ2-1; D possibly matches TRBD1 or TRBD2 (6 bases each). The germline V gene has CDR1 SNHLY and CDR2 FYNNEI. The V end was cut by 4 bases, the J end by 4 bases, with 11 bases between. CDR3 length equals 14 residues. The CDR3 loop is CASSGGARYNEQFF. The CDR3 region has the DNA TGTGCCAGCAGTGGGGGGGCAAGGTACAATGAGCAGTTCTTC.